What follows is one TCR beta chain and its context. The antigen is unknown. The data were obtained in a study of post-analysis software for immune sequencing data. Background on the study: Recorded subtypes: relapsing-remitting, secondary progressive, progressive-relapsing; some patients unannotated.

Germline V gives CDR1 KGHDR, CDR2 SFDVKD. The CDR3 is 14 residues long. The V gene lost 0 bases and the J gene lost 9 bases, with 13 bases spanning the gap. Built from TCR beta cDNA, the libraries had unique molecular identifiers in them. One entry per CDR3 protein results from TCRdb running MiXCR on the PCR reads. The sample contains about 460,000 distinct CDR3 sequences, roughly 45% of which appear only once. Study conclusions and caveats: Controls had lower frequencies than patients of about 5 TRBV segments, which included TRBV5-6, TRBV5-1 and TRBV20-1.

The J gene is TRBJ1-2, the V gene TRBV24-1, with D perhaps TRBD1 (6 bases). The sample was blood. The sequence was collected from a girl under 18 with multiple sclerosis. CDR3 DNA: TGTGCCACCAGTGATTTGACAGGGAAGAGCAGCTACACCTTC. As protein: CATSDLTGKSSYTF.